These 27 T cell receptor beta chains share one sample of origin, sequenced in a study of OX40 agonist ivuxolimab in advanced cancers. Data came from immunoSEQ multiplex PCR; TCRdb stores just in-frame clones and leaves some out. The data contain roughly 62,000 clones, about 90% of them singletons. The source was CD4+ or CD8+ T cells sorted from blood, collected in a trial of the OX40 agonist ivuxolimab. The receptor source for this set is an adult with an advanced solid tumor such as melanoma, head and neck, liver or kidney cancer.

This chain links TRBV6-1 with TRBJ1-4; TRBD1 aligns across 7 bases. With V trimmed by 9 bases and J by 7 bases, 8 bases remained unmatched. The CDR3 is made up of 13 amino acids. The germline V gene has CDR1 MNHNS and CDR2 SASEGT. CDR3 protein: CASQGDSFEKLFF. The CDR3 DNA reads as TGTGCCAGTCAGGGGGACAGCTTTGAAAAACTGTTTTTT.

The gene calls are TRBV19 and TRBJ1-5; D is unresolved. The germline V and J ends were trimmed by 6 bases and 3 bases, with 15 bases remaining between them. Germline V gene lookup returns CDR1 LNHDA and CDR2 SQIVND (reference sequence). This CDR3 has 15 residues. The chain's CDR3 is CASSNEPGVNQPQHF. CDR3 DNA: TGTGCCAGTAGCAATGAACCGGGCGTCAATCAGCCCCAGCATTTT.

CDR3 nucleotide sequence: TGTGCCATCCTTAGAGGGTTCGGTGGCTACACCTTC. Its translation: CAILRGFGGYTF. The chain combines TRBV2 with TRBJ1-2, with unresolved D. V lost 10 bases to trimming and J lost 7 bases, with 16 bases between them. The germline gives CDR1 SNHLY, CDR2 FYNNEI. This CDR3 is 12 amino acids long.

The sample holds one count of this clone. The rearrangement joins TRBV6-5 to TRBJ2-1; tentatively, D is TRBD2 (5 bases). Trimming removed 2 bases at V and 0 bases at J, with 8 bases between. Germline V lookup: CDR1 MNHEY, CDR2 SVGAGI. The CDR3 is 15 amino acids. CDR3 residues: CASSYGGPSYNEQFF. DNA of the CDR3: TGTGCCAGCAGTTACGGAGGTCCCTCCTACAATGAGCAGTTCTTC.

The rearrangement links TRBV28 to TRBJ2-7, with TRBD2 identical over 10 bases. CDR3 size: 15 residues. Germline V lookup: CDR1 MDHEN, CDR2 SYDVKM. After removal of 3 bases from V and 4 bases from J, the junction contained 6 bases not matched to a gene. The CDR3 nucleotides are TGTGCCAGCAGTTTCCCCCTAGCGGGAGTATACGAGCAGTACTTC. Translated: CASSFPLAGVYEQYF.

V gene TRBV28 combines with J gene TRBJ1-5; D gene uncertain. Trimming left V 0 bases short and J 5 bases short, with 11 bases between. CDR3 length: 15 amino acids. CDR1 and CDR2 from the germline V gene are MDHEN and SYDVKM. The CDR3 coding sequence is TGTGCCAGCAGTTTATGGGCACAGCGGTATCAGCCCCAGCATTTT. It specifies CASSLWAQRYQPQHF.

The chain is built from TRBV9 and TRBJ2-7; D remains ambiguous. Germline assignment: CDR1 SGDLS and CDR2 YYNGEE. V was clipped by 0 bases and J by 2 bases, with 12 bases between them. This CDR3 is 15 amino acids long. CDR3 sequence reads: CASSVGVQTAYEQYF. The CDR3 DNA sequence: TGTGCCAGCAGCGTAGGGGTCCAGACGGCCTACGAGCAGTACTTC.

V is TRBV27 and J is TRBJ2-2; no clear D gene. There are 14 residues in the CDR3. CDR1 is MNHEY, CDR2 SMNVEV, per germline (reference sequence). Deletions cut 0 bases from V and 7 bases from J, with 9 bases between. CDR3 sequence: CASSLSSSGGELFF. CDR3 DNA: TGTGCCAGCAGTTTATCGTCGTCTGGCGGGGAGCTGTTTTTT.

This chain joins TRBV9 and TRBJ1-2, with 9 bases identical to TRBD1. The CDR3 consists of 16 residues. The germline V gene has CDR1 SGDLS and CDR2 YYNGEE. The ends lost 3 bases at V and 0 bases at J; junction bases unmatched: 6. The chain's CDR3 is CASSGGQGMSNYGYTF. The CDR3 DNA sequence: TGTGCCAGCAGCGGCGGACAGGGGATGTCTAACTATGGCTACACCTTC.

This clone was picked up one time. This chain links TRBV4-2 with TRBJ2-2, with 10 bases fitting TRBD1. J lost 2 bases, V lost 1 base, and 10 bases had no gene match. This CDR3 comprises 19 residues. The germline gives CDR1 LGHNA, CDR2 YNFKEQ. The CDR3 loop is CASSQASGTGDFNTGELFF. In DNA, the CDR3 is TGTGCCAGCAGCCAAGCGTCCGGGACAGGGGACTTTAACACCGGGGAGCTGTTTTTT.

V gene TRBV27 combines with J gene TRBJ1-1; D is unresolved. The ends were cut back, 3 bases at V and 1 base at J, with 9 bases in the middle. The CDR3 is 14 amino acids. Germline V lookup: CDR1 MNHEY, CDR2 SMNVEV (reference sequence). The CDR3 nucleotides are TGTGCCAGCAGTTTGGGTCCGGGGAACACTGAAGCTTTCTTT. Translating gives CASSLGPGNTEAFF.

The rearrangement links TRBV21-1 to TRBJ1-4. TRBV21-1 is termed a pseudogene. The CDR3 consists of 15 residues. The CDR3: CASSGRDLGKEKLFF. The CDR3 DNA is TGTGCCAGCAGCGGCAGGGACCTAGGAAAGGAAAAACTGTTTTTT.

The chain joins TRBV27 to TRBJ2-5; 7 bases align to TRBD1. Germline V gene sequence: CDR1 MNHEY, CDR2 SMNVEV (reference sequence). V lost 1 base to trimming and J lost 6 bases; unmatched junction nucleotides: 14. The CDR3 loop spans 17 amino acids. CDR3 coding DNA: TGTGCCAGCAGTTTATTGGCCCCGGGGCAGGGGGTTCAGACCCAGTACTTC. Amino acid sequence: CASSLLAPGQGVQTQYF.

This rearrangement joins TRBV19 to TRBJ1-2, with unresolved D. The CDR3 loop spans 13 amino acids. Germline CDR1 reads LNHDA; CDR2 reads SQIVND (reference sequence). V was pared by 6 bases and J by 4 bases, with 12 bases between. The CDR3 region is CASRSGIGYGYTF. The CDR3 region has the DNA TGTGCCAGTAGAAGTGGCATCGGCTATGGCTACACCTTC. The whole variable domain, filled in from reference TRBV19 and TRBJ1-2, reads DGGITQSPKYLFRKEGQNVTLSCEQNLNHDAMYWYRQDPGQGLRLIYYSQIVNDFQKGDIAEGYSVSREKKESFPLTVTSAQKNPTAFYLCASRSGIGYGYTFGSGTRLTVV.

The V call is TRBV10-2, the J call TRBJ2-7; 13 nucleotides line up with TRBD2. V lost 5 bases and J lost 2; bases outside the gene matches: 0. Germline CDR1 reads WSHSY; CDR2 reads SAAADI. The CDR3 is 14 amino acids. CDR3 sequence (DNA): TGCGCCAGCAGTACTAGCGGGAGGGCCTACGAGCAGTACTTC. As protein: CASSTSGRAYEQYF.

V usage is TRBV5-6 and J usage is TRBJ2-7; perhaps TRBD1 as D (5 bases). This CDR3 has 15 residues. V lost 5 bases and J 1 base, leaving 16 bases between the germline ends. Germline V gene lookup returns CDR1 SGHDT and CDR2 YYEEEE. The DNA for the CDR3 is TGTGCCAGCAGTCTTCTCGAGACAGCGTCCTACGAGCAGTACTTC. This codes for CASSLLETASYEQYF.

The chain links TRBV4-3 to TRBJ2-7; D not resolved. This CDR3 region has 17 residues. Germline CDR1 is LGHNA and CDR2 is YSLEER. The ends were cut back, 0 bases at V and 0 bases at J, with 15 bases in the middle. CDR3 DNA sequence: TGCGCCAGCAGCCAAGATCGGTCGGGTATAAGCTCCTACGAGCAGTACTTC. Its protein is CASSQDRSGISSYEQYF.

This chain joins TRBV19 and TRBJ2-1; D ambiguous. Trimming took off 7 bases at V and 0 bases at J, with 10 bases between the two ends. Germline V lookup: CDR1 LNHDA, CDR2 SQIVND (reference sequence). The CDR3 is 14 amino acids. The CDR3 DNA is TGTGCCAGTACCCCCTACAGCTCCTACAATGAGCAGTTCTTC. Translation: CASTPYSSYNEQFF.

The V gene is TRBV19, the J gene TRBJ2-1; TRBD2 might be the D (6 bases). Trimming removed 7 bases from V and 4 bases from J, with 17 bases in between. Germline CDR1 and CDR2: LNHDA and SQIVND (reference sequence). The CDR3 consists of 15 residues. DNA for the CDR3: TGTGCCAGTAAGGGATCTAGCGCGTTATACAATGAGCAGTTCTTC. It is translated as CASKGSSALYNEQFF.

This chain connects TRBV19 to TRBJ2-2; TRBD2 matches 11 bases. Germline V lookup: CDR1 LNHDA, CDR2 SQIVND (reference sequence). The CDR3 loop spans 17 amino acids. After removal of 3 bases from V and 7 bases from J, the junction contained 10 bases not matched to a gene. The CDR3 spells CASSIEVSGRDVGELFF. The CDR3 DNA reads TGTGCCAGTAGTATTGAAGTTAGCGGGAGGGACGTCGGGGAGCTGTTTTTT.

This sequence joins TRBV7-9 and TRBJ2-2, with TRBD2 matching over 9 bases. The germline V gene has CDR1 SEHNR and CDR2 FQNEAQ (reference sequence). This CDR3 is 15 amino acids long. Trimming cost V 5 bases and J 8 bases; bases outside gene matches: 9. The CDR3 reads CASSPRLAGLGELFF. The CDR3 bases are TGTGCCAGCAGCCCGAGGCTAGCGGGATTGGGGGAGCTGTTTTTT.

The rearrangement links TRBV27 to TRBJ2-7, with D perhaps TRBD2 (6 bases). The CDR3 has 13 amino acids. CDR1 is MNHEY and CDR2 is SMNVEV in the germline V gene (reference sequence). Between the trimmed V and J ends, which lost 7 bases and 7 bases, there was a span of 17 bases. In DNA form, the CDR3 reads TGTGCCAGCACCACCCCGGGTGCGGGGGAGCAGTACTTC. Protein sequence: CASTTPGAGEQYF.

The chain employs TRBV6-5 and TRBJ2-7; 9 positions agree with TRBD2. The germline V gene has CDR1 MNHEY and CDR2 SVGAGI. Germline trimming cut 6 bases from V and 3 bases from J; bases unmatched to any gene: 6. The CDR3 extends over 14 amino acids. The chain's CDR3 is CASSPSGMDYEQYF. CDR3 coding DNA: TGTGCCAGCAGCCCTAGCGGGATGGACTACGAGCAGTACTTC.

CDR3 amino acids: CASSLQVSYEQYF. For the CDR3, the DNA is TGTGCCAGCAGTTTACAGGTTTCCTACGAGCAGTACTTC. The chain employs TRBV27 and TRBJ2-7; D not certain. The CDR3 covers 13 residues. CDR1 is MNHEY and CDR2 is SMNVEV in the germline V gene (reference sequence). Trimming left V 2 bases short and J 1 base short, with 6 bases between.

The V gene is TRBV13, the J gene TRBJ2-7; possible D gene TRBD2, 5 bases. Germline V gives CDR1 PRHDT, CDR2 FYEKMQ (reference sequence). V dropped 5 bases and J dropped 2 bases, with 13 bases sitting between them. The CDR3 consists of 14 residues. CDR3 bases: TGTGCCAGCAGCATTCGGGAACCCGCCTACGAGCAGTACTTC. The encoded protein is CASSIREPAYEQYF.

The chain has TRBV4-1 and TRBJ2-7; TRBD1 aligns across 10 bases. V gave up 0 bases and J gave up 2 bases; unmatched junction bases: 7. This CDR3 has 17 residues. CDR1 and CDR2 from the germline V gene are MGHRA and YSYEKL. The CDR3 DNA is TGCGCCAGCAGCCAAGAGGCTGGGGGGACAGGGGCCTACGAGCAGTACTTC. This encodes CASSQEAGGTGAYEQYF.

The CDR3 region is CASSDGGTGELFF. Here the CDR3 DNA reads TGTGCCAGCAGTGATGGGGGGACCGGGGAGCTGTTTTTT. J is TRBJ2-2 and V is TRBV6-4, with a weak D call TRBD2 (6 bases). This CDR3 is 13 amino acids long. CDR1 MRHNA and CDR2 SNTAGT come from the germline V gene. V was pared by 3 bases and J by 5 bases, with 7 bases between.